A selection of T cell receptor beta chains follows, all from one sample in a study of CXCR3-negative and CXCR3-positive naive CD8 T cells. Reanalyzing the 5' RACE reads, TCRdb keeps one entry per CDR3 protein, without DNA. The sample table sets out tens of thousands of distinct CDR3 sequences. The sequenced sample consisted of naive CXCR3- CD8+ T cells from blood. The receptors here all came from a human donor in good health. Some clones in this sample may be carry-over from other donors' samples. CDR3s include the opening cysteine and the closing phenylalanine or tryptophan. The order of the fields is J gene, V gene, clone size, CDR3 protein. Clone size is given for some rows only: seen once, a few or many times, or a class if the clone is expanded.

TRBJ1-2,TRBV29-1,.,CSVSTGGGDGYTF
TRBJ2-7,TRBV27,.,CASSLSGATPYEQYF
TRBJ2-3,TRBV29-1,.,CSVGTTDTQYF
TRBJ2-1,TRBV29-1,.,CSVDGRTGGTYNEQFF
TRBJ1-1,TRBV12-3/TRBV12-4,.,CASSPSGRANTEAFF
TRBJ2-1,TRBV4-1,.,CASSHSPGLAGDIYEQFF
TRBJ2-3,TRBV5-1,.,CASSLGEWDRGTDTQYF
TRBJ2-1,TRBV28,.,CASVQGVGNEQFF
TRBJ2-7,TRBV11-2,medium-sized,CASTEGQAGYF
TRBJ2-1,TRBV15,.,CATSSTDSVNEQFF
TRBJ1-4,TRBV28,.,CASSGSGTGATLNEKLFF
TRBJ2-5,TRBV30,.,CAWIPKTYMETQYF
TRBJ1-1,TRBV6-4,.,CASSRNTENTEAFF
TRBJ2-1,TRBV5-1,.,CASSLGSPSYNEQFF
TRBJ1-1,TRBV4-1,.,CASSQDPPPTEAFF
TRBJ2-3,TRBV15,.,CATSKGQGDTDTQYF
TRBJ2-7,TRBV25-1,.,CASSEVGLAGHEQYF
TRBJ2-7,TRBV5-1,.,CASSLRGGTREQYF
TRBJ1-2,TRBV12-3/TRBV12-4,.,CASSLMAATSNYGYTF
TRBJ2-1,TRBV29-1,.,CSVDIASSYNEQFF
TRBJ1-5,TRBV28,.,CASSLRERQAGNQPQHF
TRBJ2-3,TRBV20-1,.,CSAKGGTSTDTQYF
TRBJ1-1,TRBV27,.,CASTGRLNTEAFF
TRBJ2-1,TRBV19,.,CASSARGNEQFF
TRBJ1-2,TRBV6-6,.,CASSTPGQNLFYGYTF
TRBJ1-5,TRBV24-1,.,CATSDSLPGNQPQHF
TRBJ2-5,TRBV6-5,.,CASSYSGPGLEETQYF
TRBJ2-1,TRBV4-1,.,CASSPGPRGDEQFF
TRBJ2-7,TRBV28,.,CASSSSISYEQYF
TRBJ2-1,TRBV12-3/TRBV12-4,.,CASTLGGPSYNEQFF
TRBJ2-1,TRBV4-1,.,CASSQHRGDEQFF
TRBJ1-5,TRBV15,.,CATKGGELGQPQHF
TRBJ2-2,TRBV6-5,.,CASSAGGAGELFF
TRBJ2-7,TRBV29-1,.,CSVGSDSAGTYEQYF
TRBJ2-1,TRBV15,medium-sized,CATSRGDRGFYNEQFF
TRBJ1-2,TRBV7-9,.,CASSLSDRPGTF
TRBJ1-1,TRBV27,.,CASSLGQMNTEAFF
TRBJ2-5,TRBV29-1,.,CSVDNLLTGEQETQYF
TRBJ2-7,TRBV7-8,.,CASSLGGTEQYF
TRBJ2-2,TRBV29-1,.,CSVEEAGRGQTGELFF
TRBJ2-7,TRBV7-6,.,CASAGPRVEEQYF
TRBJ2-3,TRBV28,.,CASSLEGGVSDTQYF
TRBJ2-2,TRBV11-1,.,CASSLTPAGGYTGKLFF
TRBJ2-7,TRBV9,.,CASSGQGGGGEQYF
TRBJ2-3,TRBV7-2,.,CASSLERDRRLQYF
TRBJ1-1,TRBV25-1,.,CASDKGRGTEAFF
TRBJ2-1,TRBV2,medium-sized,CASGGLREQFF
TRBJ2-2,TRBV29-1,.,CSGIAGTNTGELFF
TRBJ1-5,TRBV15,.,CATSVLGQPQHF
TRBJ1-1,TRBV25-1,.,CASSEYFPRQGNWGYMNTEAFF
TRBJ2-3,TRBV5-6,.,CASSLPLTDPRTDTQYF